The sequence of this T cell receptor (beta chain) was determined in a study of shared clonotypes between healthy human individuals. The germline V gene has CDR1 SGHTA and CDR2 FQGNSA. The CDR3 covers 15 residues. V was clipped by 2 bases and J by 6 bases; unmatched bases: 9. Every immunoSEQ plate was one replicate of a subset's evenly spread DNA. This table comes from immunoSEQ multiplex PCR, and its TCRdb copy is limited to in-frame clones, with some not included. The profile shows 2 million to 2.5 million clones, about nine tenths of them singletons. This TCR was recovered from a man younger than 35 in good health. Some clones in this sample may be carry-over from other donors' samples. The sequencing sample was made of naive CD4+ T cells from PBMCs. Sample subset: CD45RA+ positively selected. The V call is TRBV7-2, the J call TRBJ2-7; 8 positions agree with TRBD2. The CDR3 DNA sequence: TGTGCCAGCAGCTTAAGAACTAGCGGAGGGCTCGAGCAGTACTTC. It translates to CASSLRTSGGLEQYF. Variable domain in full (rest from reference TRBV7-2 and TRBJ2-7): GAGVSQSPSNKVTEKGKDVELRCDPISGHTALYWYRQSLGQGLEFLIYFQGNSAPDKSGLPSDRFSAERTGGSVSTLTIQRTQQEDSAVYLCASSLRTSGGLEQYFGPGTRLTVT.